This T cell receptor (beta chain) was identified in a study of cytomegalovirus exposure and HLA in healthy donors. Sequencing was performed with immunoSEQ multiplex PCR; in TCRdb, only in-frame clones are kept and a portion is missing. The sample holds some 83,000 clones; approximately 95% are singletons and the top ten take 3.3%. V shed 10 bases, J shed 0 bases, and the junction held 5 bases outside the gene matches. Germline V CDR1 and CDR2: LNHDA, SQIVND (reference sequence). CDR3 length: 13 residues. Input material: PBMCs. This chain links TRBV19 with TRBJ1-1; 7 bases match TRBD1. This clonotype was sampled from a young woman in good health and CMV-seropositive. DNA of the CDR3: TGTGCCACCTGGGGACAGTTGAACACTGAAGCTTTCTTT. Amino acids: CATWGQLNTEAFF.